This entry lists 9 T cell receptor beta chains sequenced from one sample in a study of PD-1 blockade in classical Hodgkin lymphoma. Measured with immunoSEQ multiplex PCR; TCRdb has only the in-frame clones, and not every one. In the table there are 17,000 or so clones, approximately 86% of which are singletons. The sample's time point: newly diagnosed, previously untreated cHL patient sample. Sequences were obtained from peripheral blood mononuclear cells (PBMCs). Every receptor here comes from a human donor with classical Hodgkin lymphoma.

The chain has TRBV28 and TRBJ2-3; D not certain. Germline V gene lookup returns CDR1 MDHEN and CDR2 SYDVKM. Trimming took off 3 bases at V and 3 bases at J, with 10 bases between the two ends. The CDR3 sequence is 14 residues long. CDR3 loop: CASSFSLPTDTQYF. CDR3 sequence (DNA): TGTGCCAGCAGTTTTTCTCTCCCGACAGATACGCAGTATTTT.

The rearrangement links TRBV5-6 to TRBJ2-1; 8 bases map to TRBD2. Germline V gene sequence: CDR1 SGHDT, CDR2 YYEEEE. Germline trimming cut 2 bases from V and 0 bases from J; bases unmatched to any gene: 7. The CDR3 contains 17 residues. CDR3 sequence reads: CASSLYSLAASYNEQFF. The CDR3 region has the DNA TGTGCCAGCAGCTTATATTCACTAGCGGCCTCCTACAATGAGCAGTTCTTC.

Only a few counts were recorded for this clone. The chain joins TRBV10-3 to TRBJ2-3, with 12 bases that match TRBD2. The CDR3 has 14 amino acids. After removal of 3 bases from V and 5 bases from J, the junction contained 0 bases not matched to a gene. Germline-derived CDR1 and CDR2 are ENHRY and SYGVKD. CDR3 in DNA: TGTGCCATCAGTGAACTAGCGGGAGGAGATACGCAGTATTTT. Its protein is CAISELAGGDTQYF.

As DNA, the CDR3 is TGTGCCAGCAGTCGGGACAGGGCTAGCACAGATACGCAGTATTTT. Protein sequence: CASSRDRASTDTQYF. The V gene is TRBV7-9, the J gene TRBJ2-3; 9 bases align to TRBD1. This CDR3 comprises 15 residues. V trimming: 6 bases; J trimming: 0 bases; junction bases outside the gene matches: 4. Germline lookup yields CDR1 SEHNR and CDR2 FQNEAQ (reference sequence).

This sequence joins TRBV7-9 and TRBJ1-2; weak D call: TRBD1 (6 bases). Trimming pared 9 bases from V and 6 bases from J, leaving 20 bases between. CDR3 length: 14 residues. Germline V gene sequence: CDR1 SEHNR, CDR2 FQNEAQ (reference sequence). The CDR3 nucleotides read TGTGCCAGTCGCCCCCAGGGGAGCGGTCATGGCTACACCTTC. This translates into CASRPQGSGHGYTF.

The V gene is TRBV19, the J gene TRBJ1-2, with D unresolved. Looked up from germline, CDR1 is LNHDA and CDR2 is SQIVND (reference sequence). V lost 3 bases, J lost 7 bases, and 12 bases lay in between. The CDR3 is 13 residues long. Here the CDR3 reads CASSIARRGGYTF. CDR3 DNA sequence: TGTGCCAGTAGTATTGCTCGACGAGGTGGCTACACCTTC. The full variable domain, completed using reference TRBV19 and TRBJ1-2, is DGGITQSPKYLFRKEGQNVTLSCEQNLNHDAMYWYRQDPGQGLRLIYYSQIVNDFQKGDIAEGYSVSREKKESFPLTVTSAQKNPTAFYLCASSIARRGGYTFGSGTRLTVV.

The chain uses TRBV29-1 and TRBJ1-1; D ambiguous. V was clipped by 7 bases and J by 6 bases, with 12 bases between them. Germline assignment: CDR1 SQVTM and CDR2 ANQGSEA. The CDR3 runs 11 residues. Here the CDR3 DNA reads TGCAGCGCTACAACGCAGGCTGAAGCTTTCTTT. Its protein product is CSATTQAEAFF.

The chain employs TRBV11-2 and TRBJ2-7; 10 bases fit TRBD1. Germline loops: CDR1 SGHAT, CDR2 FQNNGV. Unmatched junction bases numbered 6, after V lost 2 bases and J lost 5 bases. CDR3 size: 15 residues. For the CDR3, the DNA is TGTGCCAGCAGCTTAACCGGGACAGGGGCCCACGAGCAGTACTTC. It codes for CASSLTGTGAHEQYF.

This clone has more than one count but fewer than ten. In DNA form, the CDR3 reads TGTGCCAGCAGTTTATATGGCTACGAGCAGTACTTC. Translation gives CASSLYGYEQYF. The chain recombines TRBV27 with TRBJ2-7; D gene ambiguous. The germline V gene has CDR1 MNHEY and CDR2 SMNVEV (reference sequence). V was clipped by 1 base and J by 3 bases, with 4 bases between them. This CDR3 has 12 residues.